This record concerns one T cell receptor (delta chain) sequence. The antigen it binds to is not known. Sequence at one end of the junction differs from germline and may be a read error. The sample belongs to a study of delta chains in infants with herpesvirus infections (dated by TCRdb to 2021 to 2024). A note on the overall study: A Ugandan infant birth cohort was prospectively followed from birth to characterize gammadelta T cell responses to primary cytomegalovirus (CMV) infection. A public fetal Vdelta1/Vgamma8 gammadelta TCR clonotype was searched for in infants infected with CMV after birth. gammadelta TCRs were sequenced from PBMC obtained from about 18 CMV-infected infants (one congenitally infected) and seven to nine CMV-uninfected infants for whom sufficient sample was available. Infant blood samples fell into approximate age groups of 1.5, 4, 8 and 12 months. Previously published Belgian fetal and cord blood gammadelta TCR data were included only for comparison and were not generated in this cohort. Study-wide findings and limitations: The authors acknowledged a small sample size and a lack of race- or environment-matched controls, because almost all Ugandans acquire CMV before adulthood. The public Vdelta1 clonotype appeared in about 20% of the 18 CMV-infected infants: three infected postnatally before 120 days of age, plus the congenitally infected infant. The frequency of the public clonotype among Vdelta1 cells appeared to be inversely correlated with age at infection and fell quickly, apparently not lasting beyond around two months. The public clonotype was detected only at the first time point after infection and was not found in uninfected infants or in infants infected after 120 days. The public clonotype might still be present below the detection limit in CMV-uninfected infants.

Library generation was performed with RT-PCR. PBMC RNA was reverse transcribed with SuperScript II using gamma-chain- and delta-chain-specific primers to generate TCR cDNA. The cDNA was purified with AMPure XP beads, then amplified and indexed with Illumina adapters using the Nextera XT Index Kit. Sequencing of the gammadelta TCR libraries was done on an Illumina MiSeq using a V2 300-cycle kit. Concerning the study's data processing: Using MiXCR v2.1.12, CDR3 sequences were assembled, and reads were mapped onto D, J and V genes obtained from GenBank. VDJtools v1.2.1 was used to carry out repertoire analyses of the CDR3 clonotypes. Clone calls in TCRdb were regenerated from the public reads with CATT, after which identical DNA sequences shared one row. The V and J calls follow TCRdb's processing rather than the paper's. In all, the sample holds several thousand delta-chain clones, and approximately 29% of those were seen once. The ten largest clones take up 8% of the sample.

Spanning cysteine to phenylalanine, the CDR3 consists of 19 amino acids. The kept DNA is CDR3 alone, 57 bases in frame from the first base. CDR1 GEAIGNYY and CDR2 EKD were looked up in the germline V gene. In Kampala, Uganda, pregnant women receiving prenatal care were recruited and their infants were enrolled, and documentation of maternal HIV status was required. Home visits to families took place weekly, and collection of infant clinical information, oral swabs and peripheral blood began at 6 weeks of age and was repeated every 4 months after that. Blood was drawn into heparin tubes, and PBMC were isolated via Ficoll-Paque density gradient centrifugation and then cryopreserved.

The starting material was peripheral blood, obtained at time point 3 of longitudinal follow-up. This receptor was identified in a human donor who was a Ugandan infant, either HIV-exposed or HIV-unexposed (not recorded which). This chain joins TRDV2 to TRDJ3, and perhaps TRDD3 as D gene, on 5 matching bases. The DNA sequence reads TGTGCCAGTGACACCGGTTGGGATCTTGCCTCCTGGGACACCCGACAGATGTTTTTC. It codes for CASDTGWDLASWDTRQMFF.